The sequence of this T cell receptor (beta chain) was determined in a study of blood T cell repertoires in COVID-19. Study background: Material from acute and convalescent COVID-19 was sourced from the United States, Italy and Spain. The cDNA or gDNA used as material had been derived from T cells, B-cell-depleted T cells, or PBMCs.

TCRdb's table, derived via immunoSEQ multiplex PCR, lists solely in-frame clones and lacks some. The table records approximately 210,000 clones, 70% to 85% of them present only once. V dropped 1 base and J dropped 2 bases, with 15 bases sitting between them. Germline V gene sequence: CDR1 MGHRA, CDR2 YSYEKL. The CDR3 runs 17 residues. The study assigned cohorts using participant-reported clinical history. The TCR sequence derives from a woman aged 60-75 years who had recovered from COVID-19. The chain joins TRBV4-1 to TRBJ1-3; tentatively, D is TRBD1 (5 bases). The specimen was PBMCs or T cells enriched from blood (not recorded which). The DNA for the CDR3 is TGCGCCAGCAGCCAAGTAAGGGGCCGGACTACTGGAAACACCATATATTTT. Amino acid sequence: CASSQVRGRTTGNTIYF.